These T cell receptor beta chains were read from a single sample in a study of PD-L1 blockade in urothelial cancer. Sequencing was performed with immunoSEQ multiplex PCR; in TCRdb, only in-frame clones are kept and a portion is missing. The repertoire holds about 81,000 clones, just under 85% seen once, with less than 8.5% in the top ten. The input for sequencing was PBMCs, taken around atezolizumab (anti-PD-L1) treatment. The source is a man in his forties with urothelial cancer. Each CDR3 is given with its conserved first and last residue. The D gene is left open where the match is weak. The size entry is marked missing in some rows and otherwise reads once, few, many or a size class.

TRBJ2-5	14	TRBV7-2	-	-	CASSLQQGQETQYF	TGTGCCAGCAGCTTGCAACAGGGACAAGAGACCCAGTACTTC
TRBJ2-3	15	TRBV7-3	-	TRBD1	CASKGTGGSTDTQYF	TGTGCCAGCAAGGGGACAGGGGGTAGCACAGATACGCAGTATTTT
TRBJ2-2	14	TRBV30	-	-	CAWSALGGVGELFF	TGTGCCTGGAGTGCCCTAGGGGGGGTCGGGGAGCTGTTTTTT
TRBJ1-1	15	TRBV18	-	-	CASSRGAGPNTEAFF	TGTGCCAGCTCCCGGGGGGCGGGACCGAACACTGAAGCTTTCTTT
TRBJ1-2	15	TRBV6-6	once	TRBD1	CASSPGTGGYYGYTF	TGTGCCAGCAGTCCCGGGACAGGGGGCTATTATGGCTACACCTTC
TRBJ2-5	14	TRBV6-5	-	-	CASSYLAAQETQYF	TGTGCCAGCAGTTACTTAGCCGCTCAAGAGACCCAGTACTTC
TRBJ2-3	18	TRBV5-1	once	TRBD2	CASSLEGTSGVSTDTQYF	TGCGCCAGCAGCTTGGAGGGAACTAGCGGAGTTAGCACAGATACGCAGTATTTT
TRBJ1-5	14	TRBV28	-	-	CASSRSGGNQPQHF	TGTGCCAGCAGCCGATCGGGGGGAAATCAGCCCCAGCATTTT
TRBJ1-5	15	TRBV19	-	TRBD1	CASSPWDRGNQPQHF	TGTGCCAGTAGTCCGTGGGACAGGGGCAATCAGCCCCAGCATTTT
TRBJ2-1	16	TRBV19	-	-	CATKVPARESNNEQFF	TGTGCCACTAAAGTTCCTGCTCGGGAGTCAAACAATGAGCAGTTCTTC
TRBJ2-1	15	TRBV14	once	TRBD1	CASSQRQGSYNEQFF	TGTGCCAGCAGCCAACGACAGGGTAGCTACAATGAGCAGTTCTTC
TRBJ2-7	13	TRBV28	-	TRBD1	CASSMGQDYEQYF	TGTGCCAGCAGTATGGGACAGGACTACGAGCAGTACTTC
TRBJ2-3	16	TRBV10-1	-	TRBD2	CASSGSSGGDTDTQYF	TGCGCCAGCAGTGGATCTTCGGGAGGGGACACAGATACGCAGTATTTT
TRBJ2-1	16	TRBV11-2	-	TRBD2	CASSSRLAGGGNEQFF	TGTGCCAGCAGCTCAAGACTAGCGGGAGGCGGCAATGAGCAGTTCTTC
TRBJ1-1	16	TRBV5-6	-	-	CASSLGGPKGRPEAFF	TGTGCCAGCAGCTTGGGGGGGCCCAAGGGCCGACCTGAAGCTTTCTTT
TRBJ2-7	16	TRBV11-2	-	TRBD2	CASSPDLGLAAYEQYF	TGTGCCAGCAGCCCAGACCTGGGACTAGCGGCCTACGAGCAGTACTTC
TRBJ2-1	16	TRBV2	-	TRBD2	CASRLAGASSYNEQFF	TGTGCCAGCAGGTTAGCGGGGGCGAGCTCCTACAATGAGCAGTTCTTC
TRBJ2-7	16	TRBV21-1	-	-	CASSKDRLASGYEQYF	TGTGCCAGCAGCAAAGATAGATTAGCTAGCGGCTACGAGCAGTACTTC
TRBJ1-2	14	TRBV6-5	-	-	CASRGPLANYGYTF	TGTGCCAGCAGGGGCCCATTAGCTAACTATGGCTACACCTTC
TRBJ2-1	17	TRBV9	-	-	CASSPGPPGEVNNEQFF	TGTGCCAGCAGCCCAGGCCCGCCAGGGGAAGTAAACAATGAGCAGTTCTTC
TRBJ1-1	14	TRBV6-1	-	-	CASSGYTGNTEAFF	TGTGCCAGCAGTGGATATACAGGGAACACTGAAGCTTTCTTT
TRBJ1-1	13	TRBV28	-	-	CASSFGKYTEAFF	TGTGCCAGCAGTTTCGGGAAGTACACTGAAGCTTTCTTT
TRBJ2-1	19	TRBV30	-	TRBD2	CAWSSPSAGGRYSYNEQFF	TGTGCCTGGAGTTCTCCTTCAGCGGGAGGTAGATACTCCTACAATGAGCAGTTCTTC
TRBJ1-2	13	TRBV5-1	-	-	CASSLDGNYGYTF	TGCGCCAGCAGCTTGGACGGTAACTATGGCTACACCTTC
TRBJ1-2	13	TRBV30	-	-	CAWMRQANYGYTF	TGTGCCTGGATGAGACAGGCTAACTATGGCTACACCTTC
TRBJ2-7	13	TRBV14	-	-	CASSQETGTEQYF	TGTGCCAGCAGCCAAGAGACAGGGACTGAGCAGTACTTC
TRBJ2-5	15	TRBV6-5	-	TRBD2	CASSRTSGLKETQYF	TGTGCCAGCAGCAGGACTAGCGGACTAAAAGAGACCCAGTACTTC
TRBJ2-1	14	TRBV5-1	-	TRBD1	CASSEGQGRDEQFF	TGCGCCAGCAGCGAAGGACAGGGGAGGGATGAGCAGTTCTTC
TRBJ2-1	15	TRBV14	once	-	CASSRERGIAREQFF	TGTGCCAGCAGCCGCGAGAGAGGAATTGCTCGAGAGCAGTTCTTC
TRBJ1-1	11	TRBV20-1	-	-	CSAIKNTEAFF	TGCAGTGCAATCAAGAACACTGAAGCTTTCTTT
TRBJ2-4	14	TRBV30	-	-	CAWSPDLAKNIQYF	TGTGCCTGGAGCCCAGACTTAGCCAAAAACATTCAGTACTTC
TRBJ1-5	16	TRBV19	-	TRBD1	CASSERQGRNYQPQHF	TGTGCCAGTAGTGAGAGACAGGGGCGAAATTATCAGCCCCAGCATTTT
TRBJ1-5	15	TRBV6-1	-	-	CASRSIPGINQPQHF	TGTGCCAGCAGATCTATCCCAGGTATCAATCAGCCCCAGCATTTT
TRBJ2-4	13	TRBV6-5	-	TRBD1	CASSLGQKNIQYF	TGTGCCAGCAGCCTGGGACAGAAAAACATTCAGTACTTC
TRBJ2-1	14	TRBV23-1	-	TRBD2	CASSQRSGSGEQFF	TGCGCCAGCAGTCAGAGGAGCGGGAGCGGTGAGCAGTTCTTC